This T cell receptor (beta chain) was retrieved from a study of vaccination effects on CD4 cells after COVID-19. Overall study: The study sampled a couple of convalescent patients 16 days and one week before vaccination.

Worth noting for this clone: Its specificity is unknown.

ViraFEST expansion of antigen-specific CD4+ T cells with viral peptide pools preceded sequencing. After roughly 9 days in culture, the CD4+ T cells were isolated. PCR-confirmed SARS-CoV-2 infection occurred in the person between March and December 2020. Cultivation was performed at 1.5 million to 2 million PBMC per well with about 9.6 IU/ml IL-2 and around 10 ug/ml peptides added. The assay was immunoSEQ multiplex PCR, and TCRdb's table has in-frame clones only and misses some. The data show 20,000 to 25,000 clones, about 80% seen once. The CDR3 is 12 residues long. Looked up from germline, CDR1 is SQVTM and CDR2 is ANQGSEA. V lost 3 bases and J 4 bases, leaving 8 bases between the germline ends. Whole-study findings and limits: In convalescents, spike-reactive clones (those seen post-vaccine) were mainly new vaccine-induced clones. Vaccine- and infection-induced clones showed marked clonal contraction late following vaccination.

The receptor was isolated from a human donor who had a prior SARS-CoV-2 infection. J is TRBJ2-3 and V is TRBV29-1; D remains unclear. Source: CD4+ T cells from PBMCs cultured with a peptide pool, taken before COVID-19 vaccination. The DNA for the CDR3 is TGCAGCGTTGAGCGGTGGGCAGATACGCAGTATTTT. Protein product: CSVERWADTQYF.